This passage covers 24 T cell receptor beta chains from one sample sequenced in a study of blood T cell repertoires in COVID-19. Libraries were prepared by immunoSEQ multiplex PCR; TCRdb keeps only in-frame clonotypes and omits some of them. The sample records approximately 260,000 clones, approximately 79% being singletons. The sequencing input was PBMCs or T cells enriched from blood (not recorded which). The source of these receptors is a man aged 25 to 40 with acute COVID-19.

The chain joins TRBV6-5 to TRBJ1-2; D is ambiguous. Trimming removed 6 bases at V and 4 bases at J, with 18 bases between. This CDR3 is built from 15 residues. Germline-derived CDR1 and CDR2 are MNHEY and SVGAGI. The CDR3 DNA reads TGTGCCAGCAGGGGCAGCCGCAGGATGACCTATGGCTACACCTTC. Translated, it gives CASRGSRRMTYGYTF.

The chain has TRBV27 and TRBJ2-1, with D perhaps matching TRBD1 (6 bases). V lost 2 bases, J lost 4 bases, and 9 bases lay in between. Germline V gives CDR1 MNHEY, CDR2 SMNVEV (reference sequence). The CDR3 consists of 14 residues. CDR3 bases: TGTGCCAGCAGTTTAGGGCAGGGGTACAATGAGCAGTTCTTC. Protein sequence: CASSLGQGYNEQFF.

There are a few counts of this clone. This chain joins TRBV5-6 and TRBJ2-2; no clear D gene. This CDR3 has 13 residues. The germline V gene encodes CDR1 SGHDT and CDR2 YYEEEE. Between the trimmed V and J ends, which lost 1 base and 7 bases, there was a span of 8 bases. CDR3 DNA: TGTGCCAGCAGCTTGAATGTATACGGGGAGCTGTTTTTT. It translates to CASSLNVYGELFF.

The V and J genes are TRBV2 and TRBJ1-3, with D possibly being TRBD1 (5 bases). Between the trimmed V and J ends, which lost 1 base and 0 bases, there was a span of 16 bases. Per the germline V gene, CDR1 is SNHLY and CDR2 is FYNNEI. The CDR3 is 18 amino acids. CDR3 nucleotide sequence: TGTGCCAGCAGTGAAGATCCCGGGACTTCGAGCTCTGGAAACACCATATATTTT. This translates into CASSEDPGTSSSGNTIYF.

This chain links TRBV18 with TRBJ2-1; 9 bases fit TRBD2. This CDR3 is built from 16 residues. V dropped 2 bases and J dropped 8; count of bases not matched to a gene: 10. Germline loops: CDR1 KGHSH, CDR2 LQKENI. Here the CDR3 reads CASSPKLAGAVHEQFF. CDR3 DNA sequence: TGTGCCAGCTCACCAAAATTAGCGGGAGCTGTACATGAGCAGTTCTTC. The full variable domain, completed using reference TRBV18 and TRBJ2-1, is NAGVMQNPRHLVRRRGQEARLRCSPMKGHSHVYWYRQLPEEGLKFMVYLQKENIIDESGMPKERFSAEFPKEGPSILRIQQVVRGDSAAYFCASSPKLAGAVHEQFFGPGTRLTVL.

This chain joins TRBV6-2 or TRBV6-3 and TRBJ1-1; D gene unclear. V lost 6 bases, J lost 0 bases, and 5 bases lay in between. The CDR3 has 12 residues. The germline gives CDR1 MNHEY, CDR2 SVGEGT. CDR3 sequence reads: CASSQLNTEAFF. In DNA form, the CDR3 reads TGTGCCAGCAGCCAGCTGAACACTGAAGCTTTCTTT.

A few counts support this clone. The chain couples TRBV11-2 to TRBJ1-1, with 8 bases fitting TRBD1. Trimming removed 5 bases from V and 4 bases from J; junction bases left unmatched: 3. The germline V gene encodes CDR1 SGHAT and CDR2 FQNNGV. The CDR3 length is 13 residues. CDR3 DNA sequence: TGTGCCAGCAGCAATACAGGGGGCACTGAAGCTTTCTTT. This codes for CASSNTGGTEAFF.

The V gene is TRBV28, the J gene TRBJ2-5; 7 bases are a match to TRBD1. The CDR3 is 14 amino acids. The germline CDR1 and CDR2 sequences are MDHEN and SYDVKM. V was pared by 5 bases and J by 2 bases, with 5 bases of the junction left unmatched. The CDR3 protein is CASSPRTGQETQYF. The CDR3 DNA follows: TGTGCCAGCAGTCCCAGGACAGGACAAGAGACCCAGTACTTC. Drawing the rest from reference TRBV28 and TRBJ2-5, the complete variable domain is DVKVTQSSRYLVKRTGEKVFLECVQDMDHENMFWYRQDPGLGLRLIYFSYDVKMKEKGDIPEGYSVSREKKERFSLILESASTNQTSMYLCASSPRTGQETQYFGPGTRLLVL.

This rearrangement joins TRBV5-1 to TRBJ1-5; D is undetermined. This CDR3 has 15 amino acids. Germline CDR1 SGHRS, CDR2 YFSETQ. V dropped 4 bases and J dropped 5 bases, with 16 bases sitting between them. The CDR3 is CASSNDAGGDQPQHF. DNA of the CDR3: TGCGCCAGCAGCAACGACGCCGGCGGGGATCAGCCCCAGCATTTT.

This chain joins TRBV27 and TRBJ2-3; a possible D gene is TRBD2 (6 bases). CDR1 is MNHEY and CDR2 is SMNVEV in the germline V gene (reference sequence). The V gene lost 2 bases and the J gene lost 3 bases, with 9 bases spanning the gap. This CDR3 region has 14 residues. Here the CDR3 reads CASSLAGRTDTQYF. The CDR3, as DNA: TGTGCCAGCAGTTTAGCGGGGAGGACAGATACGCAGTATTTT.

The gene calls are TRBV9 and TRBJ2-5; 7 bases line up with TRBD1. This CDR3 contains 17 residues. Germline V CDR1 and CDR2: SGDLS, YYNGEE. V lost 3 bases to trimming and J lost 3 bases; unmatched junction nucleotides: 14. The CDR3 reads CASSAPGTARRKETQYF. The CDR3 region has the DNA TGTGCCAGCAGCGCACCCGGGACAGCAAGGAGAAAAGAGACCCAGTACTTC.

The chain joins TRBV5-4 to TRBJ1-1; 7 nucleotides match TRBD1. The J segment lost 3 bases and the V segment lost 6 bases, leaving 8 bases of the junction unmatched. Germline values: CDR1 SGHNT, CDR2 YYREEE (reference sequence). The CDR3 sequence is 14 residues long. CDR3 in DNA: TGTGCCAGCACCCTGGGTCAGGGGGACACTGAAGCTTTCTTT. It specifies CASTLGQGDTEAFF.

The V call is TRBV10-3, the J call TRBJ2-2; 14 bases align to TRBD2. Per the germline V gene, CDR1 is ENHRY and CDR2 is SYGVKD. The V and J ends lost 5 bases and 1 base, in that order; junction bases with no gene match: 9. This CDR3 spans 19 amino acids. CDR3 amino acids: CAISKTGTSGGVNTGELFF. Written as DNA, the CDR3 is TGTGCCATCAGTAAAACCGGGACTAGCGGGGGTGTGAACACCGGGGAGCTGTTTTTT.

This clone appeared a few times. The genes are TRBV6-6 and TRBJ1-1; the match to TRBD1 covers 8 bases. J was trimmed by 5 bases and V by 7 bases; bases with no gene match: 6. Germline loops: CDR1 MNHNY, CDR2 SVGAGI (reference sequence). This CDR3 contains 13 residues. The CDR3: CASTHTGGTEAFF. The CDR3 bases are TGTGCCAGCACACACACAGGGGGAACTGAAGCTTTCTTT.

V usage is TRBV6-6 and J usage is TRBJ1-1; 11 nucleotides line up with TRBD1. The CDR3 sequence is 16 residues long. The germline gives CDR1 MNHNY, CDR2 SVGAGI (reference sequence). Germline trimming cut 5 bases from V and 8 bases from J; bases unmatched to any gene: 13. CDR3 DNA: TGTGCCAGCAGTCGACCGCTCCGGGACAGGGGGAACGAAGCTTTCTTT. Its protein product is CASSRPLRDRGNEAFF.

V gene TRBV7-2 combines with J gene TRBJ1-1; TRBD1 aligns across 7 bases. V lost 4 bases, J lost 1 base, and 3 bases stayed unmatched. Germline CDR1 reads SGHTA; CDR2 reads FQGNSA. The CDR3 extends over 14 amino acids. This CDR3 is CASSSGQQNTEAFF. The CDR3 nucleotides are TGTGCCAGCAGCTCGGGACAGCAGAACACTGAAGCTTTCTTT. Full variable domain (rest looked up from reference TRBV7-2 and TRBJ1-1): GAGVSQSPSNKVTEKGKDVELRCDPISGHTALYWYRQSLGQGLEFLIYFQGNSAPDKSGLPSDRFSAERTGGSVSTLTIQRTQQEDSAVYLCASSSGQQNTEAFFGQGTRLTVV.

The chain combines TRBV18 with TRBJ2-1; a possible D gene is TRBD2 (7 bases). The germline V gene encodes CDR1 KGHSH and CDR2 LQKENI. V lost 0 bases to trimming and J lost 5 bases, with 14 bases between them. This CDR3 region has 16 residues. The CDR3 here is CASSPPAGALNNEQFF. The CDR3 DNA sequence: TGTGCCAGCTCACCACCCGCGGGGGCCCTCAACAATGAGCAGTTCTTC.

The chain's CDR3 is CASSAAGVDTGELFF. The DNA for the CDR3 is TGTGCCAGCAGTGCGGCGGGAGTGGACACCGGGGAGCTGTTTTTT. This chain joins TRBV6-4 and TRBJ2-2; 7 bases map to TRBD2. The germline V gene encodes CDR1 MRHNA and CDR2 SNTAGT. The CDR3 spans 15 residues. Germline trimming cut 4 bases from V and 3 bases from J; bases unmatched to any gene: 5.

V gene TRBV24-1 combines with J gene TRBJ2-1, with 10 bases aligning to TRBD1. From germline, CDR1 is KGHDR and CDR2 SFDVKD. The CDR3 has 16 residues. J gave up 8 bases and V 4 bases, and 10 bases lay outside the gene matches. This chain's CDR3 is CATSEPRTGGPDEQFF. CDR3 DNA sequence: TGTGCCACCAGTGAGCCCAGGACAGGGGGACCCGATGAGCAGTTCTTC.

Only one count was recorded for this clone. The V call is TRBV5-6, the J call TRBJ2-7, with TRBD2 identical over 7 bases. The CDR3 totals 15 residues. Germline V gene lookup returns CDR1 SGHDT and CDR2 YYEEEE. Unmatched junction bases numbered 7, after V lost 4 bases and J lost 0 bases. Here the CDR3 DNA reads TGTGCCAGCAGCCCGGCGGGGGTCTACTCCTACGAGCAGTACGTC. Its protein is CASSPAGVYSYEQYV.

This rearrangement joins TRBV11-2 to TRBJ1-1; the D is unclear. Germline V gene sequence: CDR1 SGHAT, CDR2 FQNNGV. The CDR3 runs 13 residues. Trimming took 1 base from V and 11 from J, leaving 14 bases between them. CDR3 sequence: CASSLGQARRAFF. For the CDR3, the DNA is TGTGCCAGCAGCTTAGGGCAGGCCCGACGGGCTTTCTTT. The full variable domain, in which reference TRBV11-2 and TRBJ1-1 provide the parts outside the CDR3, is EAGVAQSPRYKIIEKRQSVAFWCNPISGHATLYWYQQILGQGPKLLIQFQNNGVVDDSQLPKDRFSAERLKGVDSTLKIQPAKLEDSAVYLCASSLGQARRAFFGQGTRLTVV.

DNA of the CDR3: TGTGCCAGTAGTATCTTCCCTGGGGCCAACGTCCTGACTTTC. The encoded protein is CASSIFPGANVLTF. This chain joins TRBV19 and TRBJ2-6; D is uncertain. Trimming removed 3 bases from V and 2 bases from J, with 5 bases in between. The CDR3 spans 14 residues. The germline gives CDR1 LNHDA, CDR2 SQIVND (reference sequence).

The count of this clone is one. This CDR3 is CAWSRSGVYNSPLHF. The CDR3 DNA follows: TGTGCCTGGAGCAGGTCAGGGGTTTATAATTCACCCCTCCACTTT. The chain combines TRBV30 with TRBJ1-6; D is perhaps TRBD1 (6 bases). This CDR3 spans 15 amino acids. CDR1 and CDR2 (germline): GTSNPN, SVGIG (reference sequence). V was trimmed by 3 bases and J by 4 bases, leaving 13 bases between them.

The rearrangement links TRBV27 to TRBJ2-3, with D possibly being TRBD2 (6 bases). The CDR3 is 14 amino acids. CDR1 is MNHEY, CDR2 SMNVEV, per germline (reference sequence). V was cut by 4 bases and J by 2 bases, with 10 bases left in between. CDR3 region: CASSWRGHTDTQYF. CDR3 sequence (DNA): TGTGCCAGCAGTTGGCGGGGCCACACAGATACGCAGTATTTT.